The entry below gives a single T cell receptor beta chain sequence along with its context. The antigen it binds to is not known. No much larger clone exists at a distance of one base, and base qualities are not known. This entry comes from a study of blood T cell repertoires in COVID-19 (dated by TCRdb to 2018 to 2020). With respect to the entire study: Samples from collaborators originated in the United States, Italy and Spain and spanned both the acute and convalescent phases of COVID-19. The prospective study material was composed of cDNA or gDNA derived from T cells, B-cell-depleted T cells, or PBMCs. The dataset comprised deeply sampled blood TCRbeta repertoires from subjects exposed to, actively infected with, or recovered from COVID-19. The repertoires were made available in a free public database intended to serve as a resource for research on the immune response to SARS-CoV-2. The samples were drawn from the first 160 participants of the ongoing ImmuneRACE study and from 950 to 1,500 subjects provided by 6 global collaborators. The sample metadata nearly always contained a de-identified subject ID, COVID-19 status, age in years and sex. Where available, HLA class I and class II types were taken from metadata supplied by the sample provider and were not determined by assay-based typing. General conclusions and limits of the study: How much clinical and demographic metadata was included differed by source and by participant, and the metadata was provided uncurated.

CDR1 and CDR2 are drawn from the germline V gene: KGHSH, LQKENI. The germline ends are 11 bases apart after V is trimmed by 1 base and J by 5 bases. The CDR3 holds 14 amino acids from the cysteine to the phenylalanine. Only the CDR3 part of the read is kept: 42 bases, read in frame from the first base. Enrolling through a virtual design, the prospective study's participants ranged in age from roughly 18 to 89 years and lived across roughly 23 United States geographic areas. In the prospective study, participants were assigned to cohorts based on the clinical history participants reported in a screening survey and a study questionnaire. Exposed participants had been in contact, within 2 weeks of entering the study, with a person who had a PCR-confirmed or clinician-diagnosed case of COVID-19. Mobile phlebotomists in the prospective study collected whole blood, serum and a nasopharyngeal or oropharyngeal swab from every participant. Participants in the prospective study had the option to provide additional blood draws and questionnaires over an approximately 2-month period. Blood samples from the prospective study were shipped frozen or at room temperature prior to DNA extraction.

TCRbeta CDR3 regions were amplified from genomic DNA by means of the immunoSEQ Assay, a bias-controlled multiplex PCR. The paper's processing steps were these. The number of nucleated cells in each sample was estimated from the amplification of reference gene primers within the assay. Sequence reads were collapsed and filtered to measure the absolute abundance of every unique TCRbeta CDR3 rearrangement. For each sample, productive Simpson clonality was calculated as the square root of Simpson's diversity index across productive rearrangements. This is the immuneACCESS table as TCRdb keeps it, with only in-frame sequences that have V and J called. A part of the clones is gone; compared with another copy, unresolved V genes explain less than half, and the rest is unexplained. V, J and clone size are taken as reported in that table, and D and trimming were inferred from the DNA itself. The sample table contains about 140,000 clones; only one count was recorded for about 80% of them. Of the sample, approximately 1.6% is held by the ten largest clones.

The sequence is built from TRBV18 and TRBJ1-1; TRBD1 is perhaps the D gene, given 6 matching bases. The clonotype originates from a woman between 18 and 29 years old who had been exposed to COVID-19. Material for sequencing was PBMCs or T cells enriched from blood (not recorded which). The DNA sequence follows: TGTGCCAGCTCACCACAGGGCAGGGGAACTGAAGCTTTCTTT. Translation gives CASSPQGRGTEAFF.